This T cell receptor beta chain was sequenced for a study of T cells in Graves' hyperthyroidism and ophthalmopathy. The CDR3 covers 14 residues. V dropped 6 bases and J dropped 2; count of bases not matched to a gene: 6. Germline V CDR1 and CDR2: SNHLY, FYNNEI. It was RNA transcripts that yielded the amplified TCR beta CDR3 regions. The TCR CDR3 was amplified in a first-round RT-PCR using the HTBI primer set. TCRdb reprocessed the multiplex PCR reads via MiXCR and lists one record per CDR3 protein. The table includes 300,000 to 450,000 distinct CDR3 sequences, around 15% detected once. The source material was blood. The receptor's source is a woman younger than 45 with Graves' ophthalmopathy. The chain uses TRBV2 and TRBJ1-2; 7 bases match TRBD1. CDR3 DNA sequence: TGTGCCAGCAGGGGGGACAGCTCAAACTATGGCTACACCTTC. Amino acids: CASRGDSSNYGYTF.